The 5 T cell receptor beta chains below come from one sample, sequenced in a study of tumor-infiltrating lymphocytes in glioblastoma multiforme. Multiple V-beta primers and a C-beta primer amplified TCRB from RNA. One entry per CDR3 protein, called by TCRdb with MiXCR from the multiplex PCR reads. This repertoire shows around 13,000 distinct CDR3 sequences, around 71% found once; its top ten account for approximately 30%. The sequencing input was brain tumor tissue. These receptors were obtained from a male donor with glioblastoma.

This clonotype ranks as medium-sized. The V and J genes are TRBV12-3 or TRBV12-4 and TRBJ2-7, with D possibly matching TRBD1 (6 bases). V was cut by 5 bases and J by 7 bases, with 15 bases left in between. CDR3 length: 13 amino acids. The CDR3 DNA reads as TGTGCCAGCAGTCCCAGGGGTTCTGATGAGCAGTACTTC. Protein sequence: CASSPRGSDEQYF.

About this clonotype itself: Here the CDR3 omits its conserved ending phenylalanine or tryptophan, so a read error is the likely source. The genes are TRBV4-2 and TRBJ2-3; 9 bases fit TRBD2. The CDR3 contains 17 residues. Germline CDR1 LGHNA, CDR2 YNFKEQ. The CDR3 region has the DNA TGTGCCAACAGCCAAGAGTGGGCTAGCGGGACCATAGATACGCAGTATCTT. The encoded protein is CANSQEWASGTIDTQYL.

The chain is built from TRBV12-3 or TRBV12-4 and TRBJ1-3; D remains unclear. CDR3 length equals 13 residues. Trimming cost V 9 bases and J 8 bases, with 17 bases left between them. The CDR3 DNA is TGTGCCAGGAGCAAACTTCAATTGGACACCATATATTTT. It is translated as CARSKLQLDTIYF.

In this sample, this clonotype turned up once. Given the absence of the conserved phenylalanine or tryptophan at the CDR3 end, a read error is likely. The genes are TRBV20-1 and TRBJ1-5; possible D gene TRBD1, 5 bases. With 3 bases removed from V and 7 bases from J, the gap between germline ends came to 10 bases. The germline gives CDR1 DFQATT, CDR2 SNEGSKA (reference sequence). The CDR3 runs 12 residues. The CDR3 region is CSARGVKQPQHL. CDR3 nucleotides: TGCAGTGCTAGGGGGGTGAAGCAGCCCCAGCATTTA.

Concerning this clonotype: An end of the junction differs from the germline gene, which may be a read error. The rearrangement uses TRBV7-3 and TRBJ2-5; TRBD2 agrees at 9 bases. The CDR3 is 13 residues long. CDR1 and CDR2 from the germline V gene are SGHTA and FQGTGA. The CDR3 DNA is TGTGCCAAGCGGGAGGCCCCAAGAGAGACCGAGTACTTT. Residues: CAKREAPRETEYF. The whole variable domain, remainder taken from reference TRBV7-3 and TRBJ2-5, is GAGVSQTPSNKVTEKGKYVELRCDPISGHTALYWYRQSLGQGPEFLIYFQGTGAADDSGLPNDRFFAVRPEGSVSTLKIQRTERGDSAVYLCAKREAPRETEYFGPGTRLLVL.